This T cell receptor beta chain was captured by sequencing in a study of identical twins. TCRdb analysed the 5' RACE reads with MiXCR anew, one entry per CDR3 protein. This sample has some 500,000 distinct CDR3 sequences, with 22% found just once. Germline lookup yields CDR1 DFQATT and CDR2 SNEGSKA (reference sequence). The V end was cut by 0 bases, the J end by 0 bases, with 8 bases between. There are 14 residues in the CDR3. This clonotype was seen ten or more times. The sample also formed part of further work on T cells expressing NK-cell markers.

V is TRBV20-1 and J is TRBJ1-2; D unresolved. The sample was CD4+ T cells sorted from blood. The sequence was collected from a woman under 30 in good health. The CDR3, as DNA: TGCAGTGCTAGAGATCAATCAGCTAACTATGGCTACACCTTC. Amino acid sequence: CSARDQSANYGYTF.